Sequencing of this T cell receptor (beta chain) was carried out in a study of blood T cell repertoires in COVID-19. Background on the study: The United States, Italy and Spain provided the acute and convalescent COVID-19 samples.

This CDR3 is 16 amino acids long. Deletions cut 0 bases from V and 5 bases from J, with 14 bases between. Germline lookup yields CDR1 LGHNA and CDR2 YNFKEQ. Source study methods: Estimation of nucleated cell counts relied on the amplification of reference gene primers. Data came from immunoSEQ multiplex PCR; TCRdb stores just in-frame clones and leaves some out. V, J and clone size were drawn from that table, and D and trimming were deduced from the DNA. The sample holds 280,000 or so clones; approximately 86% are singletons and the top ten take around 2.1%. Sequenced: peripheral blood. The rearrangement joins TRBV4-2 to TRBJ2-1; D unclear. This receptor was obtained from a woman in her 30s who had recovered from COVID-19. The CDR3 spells CASSQDPGRSNNEQFF. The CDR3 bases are TGTGCCAGCAGCCAAGATCCAGGCCGATCCAACAATGAGCAGTTCTTC.